The 21 T cell receptor beta chains below were found in one sample sequenced in a study of blood T cell repertoires in COVID-19. Clones were sequenced by immunoSEQ multiplex PCR, and TCRdb holds only the in-frame ones, with some missing. This table holds roughly 200,000 clones, 75% to 95% found once. Sequencing input: peripheral blood. All receptors come from a man aged 45-60 years with acute or convalescent COVID-19.

This clone was seen a few times. The junction does not match germline at one end; this may be a read error. The chain carries TRBV11-2 and TRBJ2-7; tentative D call: TRBD2 (5 bases). CDR3 length: 13 residues. Germline V gene data show CDR1 as SGHAT and CDR2 as FQNNGV. The CDR3 spells CASSLDGIGSASF. DNA for the CDR3: TGTGCCAGCAGCTTAGATGGCATTGGTAGCGCGAGCTTC.

The chain links TRBV6-4 to TRBJ1-1; the match to TRBD1 covers 8 bases. CDR1 and CDR2 from the germline V gene are MRHNA and SNTAGT. There are 13 residues in the CDR3. The junction had 0 bases not matched to a gene; V was cut back by 3 bases and J by 3 bases. The DNA of the CDR3 is TGTGCCAGCAGTGAACAGGGGGACACTGAAGCTTTCTTT. Its translation: CASSEQGDTEAFF.

This clone was detected once. The V gene is TRBV29-1, the J gene TRBJ1-2; 8 bases align to TRBD1. Trimming took 3 bases from V and 0 from J; bases not matched to a gene: 3. The CDR3 consists of 14 residues. Germline CDR1 SQVTM, CDR2 ANQGSEA. CDR3 in amino acids: CSVDVTGANYGYTF. The CDR3 DNA reads as TGCAGCGTTGATGTGACAGGGGCTAACTATGGCTACACCTTC.

The chain uses TRBV12-3 or TRBV12-4 and TRBJ2-2; maybe TRBD2 (5 bases). The length of the CDR3 is 11 residues. Trimming pared 11 bases from V and 7 bases from J, leaving 11 bases between. CDR3 nucleotides: TGTGCCGGGTCCGAGGGCGGGGAGCTGTTTTTT. This gives the protein CAGSEGGELFF.

The chain links TRBV5-4 to TRBJ2-2, with D possibly being TRBD2 (6 bases). This CDR3 is 14 amino acids long. Trimming shortened V by 3 bases and J by 4 bases, and 10 bases separated the two germline ends. Germline V gene data show CDR1 as SGHNT and CDR2 as YYREEE (reference sequence). The CDR3 here is CASSSVEGTGELFF. CDR3 nucleotide sequence: TGTGCCAGCAGCTCCGTGGAGGGCACCGGGGAGCTGTTTTTT.

This clone was counted a single time. The rearrangement joins TRBV20-1 to TRBJ1-2; D remains unclear. Trimming pared 2 bases from V and 9 bases from J, leaving 10 bases between. The V gene's germline CDR1 is DFQATT and CDR2 SNEGSKA (reference sequence). This CDR3 has 11 amino acids. This chain's CDR3 is CSARPRTSYTF. The CDR3 DNA follows: TGCAGTGCTAGACCGAGAACGAGCTACACCTTC.

The V and J genes are TRBV6-5 and TRBJ1-1, with D uncertain. The CDR3 is made up of 14 amino acids. With 0 bases removed from V and 4 bases from J, the gap between germline ends came to 9 bases. Germline CDR1 MNHEY, CDR2 SVGAGI. Here the CDR3 DNA reads TGTGCCAGCAGTTACTCATATCGGAGCACTGAAGCTTTCTTT. It is translated as CASSYSYRSTEAFF.

The V and J genes are TRBV10-3 and TRBJ1-4; 8 bases map to TRBD1. Unmatched junction bases numbered 9, after V lost 5 bases and J lost 7 bases. Looked up from germline, CDR1 is ENHRY and CDR2 is SYGVKD. The CDR3 is 15 amino acids. The CDR3 reads CAISPEAGGFEKLFF. DNA of the CDR3: TGTGCCATCAGTCCAGAGGCAGGGGGCTTTGAAAAACTGTTTTTT.

The chain combines TRBV15 with TRBJ2-5; D not resolved. Germline values: CDR1 LNHNV, CDR2 YYDKDF (reference sequence). This CDR3 has 13 amino acids. V was clipped by 0 bases and J by 3 bases, with 5 bases between them. The CDR3 DNA reads as TGTGCCACCAGCAGAGAACGGGAAGAGACCCAGTACTTC. Encoded protein: CATSREREETQYF.

The J gene is TRBJ2-5, the V gene TRBV30, with 9 bases identical to TRBD2. Germline CDR1 is GTSNPN and CDR2 is SVGIG (reference sequence). CDR3 length equals 15 residues. The ends lost 5 bases at V and 4 bases at J; junction bases unmatched: 11. DNA of the CDR3: TGTGCCTGGCGGGTGCGCGGGAGGGCCAGAGAGACCCAGTACTTC. As protein: CAWRVRGRARETQYF.

This chain uses TRBV27 with TRBJ2-1, with TRBD2 matching 11 bases. Germline CDR1 is MNHEY and CDR2 is SMNVEV (reference sequence). Trimming cost V 5 bases and J 2 bases; bases outside gene matches: 14. CDR3 length: 19 amino acids. The CDR3 DNA reads TGTGCCAGCAGTCTACTTAAACCCTCGACTAGCGGGACCTACAATGAGCAGTTCTTC. Translation gives CASSLLKPSTSGTYNEQFF.

DNA for the CDR3: TGTGCCAGCGCGGTATCCGGAGACTATGGCTACACCTTC. This gives the protein CASAVSGDYGYTF. The chain recombines TRBV2 with TRBJ1-2; D call uncertain. In germline, CDR1 is SNHLY, CDR2 FYNNEI. The CDR3 runs 13 residues. Trimming took 8 bases from V and 3 from J, leaving 13 bases between them.

As regards this clone: The sample contains more than one DNA sequence encoding this CDR3. The chain is built from TRBV18 and TRBJ1-1; perhaps TRBD1 as D (5 bases). The CDR3 has 14 amino acids. CDR1 KGHSH and CDR2 LQKENI come from the germline V gene. Between the trimmed V and J ends, which lost 3 bases and 0 bases, there was a span of 8 bases. The chain's CDR3 is CASSPSGLNTEAFF. CDR3 DNA sequence: TGTGCCAGCTCACCGTCAGGGTTGAACACTGAAGCTTTCTTT.

The rearrangement links TRBV14 to TRBJ1-1; TRBD1 is a possible D gene (6 bases). Germline CDR1 is SGHDN and CDR2 is FVKESK. The CDR3 extends over 15 amino acids. V lost 1 base, J lost 5 bases, and 14 bases lay in between. In DNA, the CDR3 is TGTGCCAGCAGCCAAGGGTGGGGGCGAGGGACTGAAGCTTTCTTT. Translated: CASSQGWGRGTEAFF.

The rearrangement joins TRBV7-3 to TRBJ1-5; D remains unclear. V lost 0 bases and J 8 bases, leaving 8 bases between the germline ends. The CDR3 totals 13 residues. The V gene's germline CDR1 is SGHTA and CDR2 FQGTGA. The CDR3 loop reads CASSLTSTEPQHF. For the CDR3, the DNA is TGTGCCAGCAGCTTAACCTCTACTGAGCCCCAGCATTTT.

The chain employs TRBV6-4 and TRBJ2-2; 9 bases align to TRBD1. CDR1 MRHNA and CDR2 SNTAGT come from the germline V gene. With V trimmed by 5 bases and J by 2 bases, 3 bases remained unmatched. The length of the CDR3 is 15 residues. CDR3 amino acids: CASSSGQGNTGELFF. The CDR3 coding sequence is TGTGCCAGCAGTTCGGGACAGGGAAACACCGGGGAGCTGTTTTTT.

This chain uses TRBV7-2 with TRBJ1-3, with 8 bases aligning to TRBD1. This CDR3 region has 15 residues. V lost 5 bases and J lost 4; bases outside the gene matches: 7. The germline CDR1 and CDR2 sequences are SGHTA and FQGNSA. CDR3 DNA sequence: TGTGCCAGCAGCGAAACAGGGGGTTCGGGAAACACCATATATTTT. It encodes CASSETGGSGNTIYF.

This chain joins TRBV18 and TRBJ2-3; 8 nucleotides align to TRBD1. Trimming at V came to 2 bases and at J to 1 base, leaving 5 bases not matched to a gene. Germline V gene sequence: CDR1 KGHSH, CDR2 LQKENI. The CDR3 has 16 amino acids. Here the CDR3 DNA reads TGTGCCAGCTCACCATTCCAGGGGGCCCGCACAGATACGCAGTATTTT. This encodes CASSPFQGARTDTQYF. Complete variable domain (other parts from reference TRBV18 and TRBJ2-3): NAGVMQNPRHLVRRRGQEARLRCSPMKGHSHVYWYRQLPEEGLKFMVYLQKENIIDESGMPKERFSAEFPKEGPSILRIQQVVRGDSAAYFCASSPFQGARTDTQYFGPGTRLTVL.

The rearrangement joins TRBV19 to TRBJ1-1, with D unresolved. CDR1 and CDR2 from the germline V gene are LNHDA and SQIVND (reference sequence). V was clipped by 4 bases and J by 3 bases, with 21 bases between them. The CDR3 loop spans 17 amino acids. The CDR3 loop is CASSNYGGWSLDTEAFF. For the CDR3, the DNA is TGTGCCAGTAGTAATTACGGCGGTTGGAGTTTGGACACTGAAGCTTTCTTT. Supplemented by reference TRBV19 and TRBJ1-1, the full variable domain reads DGGITQSPKYLFRKEGQNVTLSCEQNLNHDAMYWYRQDPGQGLRLIYYSQIVNDFQKGDIAEGYSVSREKKESFPLTVTSAQKNPTAFYLCASSNYGGWSLDTEAFFGQGTRLTVV.

This sequence joins TRBV28 and TRBJ2-7; D not resolved. This CDR3 has 12 residues. Trimming shortened V by 1 base and J by 4 bases, and 5 bases separated the two germline ends. Germline V CDR1 and CDR2: MDHEN, SYDVKM. CDR3 residues: CASSLLEYEQYF. CDR3 bases: TGTGCCAGCAGTTTATTGGAGTACGAGCAGTACTTC.

The chain has TRBV15 and TRBJ1-4; 7 positions agree with TRBD1. CDR1 LNHNV and CDR2 YYDKDF come from the germline V gene (reference sequence). The CDR3 spans 16 residues. J gave up 7 bases and V 3 bases, and 11 bases lay outside the gene matches. The CDR3 DNA follows: TGTGCCACCAGCAGGCAGCCCAGGGACAGAGGTGAAAAACTGTTTTTT. Translating it yields CATSRQPRDRGEKLFF. The full variable domain, in which reference TRBV15 and TRBJ1-4 provide the parts outside the CDR3, is DAMVIQNPRYQVTQFGKPVTLSCSQTLNHNVMYWYQQKSSQAPKLLFHYYDKDFNNEADTPDNFQSRRPNTSFCFLDIRSPGLGDTAMYLCATSRQPRDRGEKLFFGSGTQLSVL.